Listed below are T cell receptor beta chains from one sample, sequenced in a study of blood T cell repertoires in COVID-19. Profiled with immunoSEQ multiplex PCR; TCRdb holds only in-frame clones, not every one. The sample comprises 200,000 to 300,000 clones, 75% to 90% of which are singletons, and about 3.4% rests with the top ten. Sequencing was carried out using PBMCs or T cells enriched from blood (not recorded which). These receptors originate from a woman between 35 and 50 years old who had been exposed to COVID-19. The CDR3 runs from the conserved cysteine through the conserved F or W. D genes are given only for firm matches. Not all rows give a size; the values are once, few, many and, for expanded clones, a class.

d_gene: -
j_gene: TRBJ2-5
abundance: -
v_gene: TRBV6-5
CDR3nt: TGTGCCAGCAGCCGTCCTTCTGAAGAGACCCAGTACTTC
CDR3aa: CASSRPSEETQYF

d_gene: -
j_gene: TRBJ2-5
abundance: -
v_gene: TRBV20-1
CDR3nt: TGCAGTGCTGGTGGAGGGGGGGGCCAAGAGACCCAGTACTTC
CDR3aa: CSAGGGGGQETQYF

d_gene: -
j_gene: TRBJ2-2
abundance: few
v_gene: TRBV27
CDR3nt: TGTGCCAGCAGTTTATCGTATAACAGAAACACCGGGGAGCTGTTTTTT
CDR3aa: CASSLSYNRNTGELFF

d_gene: -
j_gene: TRBJ2-7
abundance: -
v_gene: TRBV4-2
CDR3nt: TGTGCCAGCAGCCAAGTTCTCGGCGACAACGAGCAGTACTTC
CDR3aa: CASSQVLGDNEQYF

d_gene: TRBD1
j_gene: TRBJ2-7
abundance: -
v_gene: TRBV6-5
CDR3nt: TGTGCCAGCAGTTACCGGGACAGGGAGGCCTACGAGCAGTACTTC
CDR3aa: CASSYRDREAYEQYF

d_gene: -
j_gene: TRBJ2-2
abundance: once
v_gene: TRBV6-5
CDR3nt: TGTGCCAGCAGTACGCAGTTTTCCACCGGGGAGCTGTTTTTT
CDR3aa: CASSTQFSTGELFF

d_gene: TRBD1
j_gene: TRBJ1-6
abundance: -
v_gene: TRBV27
CDR3nt: TGTGCCAGCAGCCCCCGGGACAGAAATTCACCCCTCCACTTT
CDR3aa: CASSPRDRNSPLHF

d_gene: -
j_gene: TRBJ1-1
abundance: -
v_gene: TRBV2
CDR3nt: TGTGCCACAGCCCCAGACAGGCCCCAAATCACTGAAGCTTTCTTT
CDR3aa: CATAPDRPQITEAFF

d_gene: -
j_gene: TRBJ1-2
abundance: -
v_gene: TRBV4-1
CDR3nt: TGCGCCAGCAGCCACTTTGTCGGTGGCTACACCTTC
CDR3aa: CASSHFVGGYTF

d_gene: -
j_gene: TRBJ1-2
abundance: -
v_gene: TRBV29-1
CDR3nt: TGCAGCGTACTGACAGAGAACTATGGCTACACCTTC
CDR3aa: CSVLTENYGYTF

d_gene: TRBD2
j_gene: TRBJ2-2
abundance: -
v_gene: TRBV27
CDR3nt: TGTGCCAGCAGAGAAAGCCCGGGACTAGCGGCGAACACCGGGGAGCTGTTTTTT
CDR3aa: CASRESPGLAANTGELFF

d_gene: -
j_gene: TRBJ2-1
abundance: -
v_gene: TRBV4-1
CDR3nt: TGCGCCAGCAGCCGCCGGCCGGGGGATGAGCAGTTCTTC
CDR3aa: CASSRRPGDEQFF

d_gene: -
j_gene: TRBJ2-7
abundance: few
v_gene: TRBV10-3
CDR3nt: TGTGCCATCAGTCGGACAGAATCCTACGAGCAGTACTTC
CDR3aa: CAISRTESYEQYF

d_gene: -
j_gene: TRBJ1-2
abundance: -
v_gene: TRBV28
CDR3nt: TGTGCCAGCAGTTTTCCTAGGTCGGATGGCTACACCTTC
CDR3aa: CASSFPRSDGYTF

d_gene: -
j_gene: TRBJ2-2
abundance: -
v_gene: TRBV7-2
CDR3nt: TGTGCCAGCAGCCCACGGTCCGGGGAGCTGTTTTTT
CDR3aa: CASSPRSGELFF

d_gene: -
j_gene: TRBJ1-1
abundance: -
v_gene: TRBV3-1/TRBV3-2
CDR3nt: TGTGCCAGCAGCCCTTACAACATGAACACTGAAGCTTTCTTT
CDR3aa: CASSPYNMNTEAFF

d_gene: -
j_gene: TRBJ2-1
abundance: -
v_gene: TRBV7-2
CDR3nt: TGTGCCAGCAGCTTCGGGACTCAGTACAATGAGCAGTTCTTC
CDR3aa: CASSFGTQYNEQFF

d_gene: TRBD1
j_gene: TRBJ1-2
abundance: -
v_gene: TRBV7-8
CDR3nt: TGTGCCAGCAGCCCCGGGGGGACAGGGGCTAACTATGGCTACACCTTC
CDR3aa: CASSPGGTGANYGYTF

d_gene: -
j_gene: TRBJ2-2
abundance: -
v_gene: TRBV27
CDR3nt: TGTGCCGGCCCGGTCGACTTAACGGGGGCCGGGGAGCTGTTTTTT
CDR3aa: CAGPVDLTGAGELFF

d_gene: TRBD1
j_gene: TRBJ1-2
abundance: -
v_gene: TRBV19
CDR3nt: TGTGCCAGTAACGGTGGGGCAGGGGGAATGGATAACTATGGCTACACCTTC
CDR3aa: CASNGGAGGMDNYGYTF

d_gene: -
j_gene: TRBJ2-4
abundance: -
v_gene: TRBV19
CDR3nt: TGTGCCAGTAGCCAAAACTACCTAGCCAAAAACATTCAGTACTTC
CDR3aa: CASSQNYLAKNIQYF

d_gene: TRBD1
j_gene: TRBJ2-7
abundance: -
v_gene: TRBV28
CDR3nt: TGTGCCAGCAGTTCCCCTGGGACAGGGGGAATACGCGAGCAGTACTTC
CDR3aa: CASSSPGTGGIREQYF

d_gene: TRBD1
j_gene: TRBJ1-2
abundance: -
v_gene: TRBV6-5
CDR3nt: TGTGCCAGCAGTTACACAGGGGGATATGGCTACACCTTC
CDR3aa: CASSYTGGYGYTF

d_gene: TRBD1
j_gene: TRBJ2-2
abundance: -
v_gene: TRBV11-3
CDR3nt: TGTGCCAGCAGCTTATGGGACAGGGAGGACGGGGAGCTGTTTTTT
CDR3aa: CASSLWDREDGELFF

d_gene: -
j_gene: TRBJ2-6
abundance: -
v_gene: TRBV2
CDR3nt: TGTGCCAGCCGGTCCTCTGGGGCCAACGTCCTGACTTTC
CDR3aa: CASRSSGANVLTF

d_gene: -
j_gene: TRBJ1-1
abundance: -
v_gene: TRBV10-3
CDR3nt: TGTGCCATCAGCCCCAGGGAATACGGGAGGAACACTGAAGCTTTCTTT
CDR3aa: CAISPREYGRNTEAFF

d_gene: -
j_gene: TRBJ1-5
abundance: -
v_gene: TRBV21-1
CDR3nt: TGTGCCAGCAGCGAGCCTTGCCAGCCCCAGCATTTT
CDR3aa: CASSEPCQPQHF

d_gene: -
j_gene: TRBJ1-1
abundance: -
v_gene: TRBV7-3
CDR3nt: TGTGCCAGCAGCTTACAGGGGTTGTCTGAAGCTTTCTTT
CDR3aa: CASSLQGLSEAFF

d_gene: TRBD1
j_gene: TRBJ2-2
abundance: -
v_gene: TRBV6-2/TRBV6-3
CDR3nt: TGTGCCAGCAGCCCTAGGGGATCGGGACAGGACGGGGAGCTGTTTTTT
CDR3aa: CASSPRGSGQDGELFF

d_gene: -
j_gene: TRBJ1-5
abundance: -
v_gene: TRBV6-5
CDR3nt: TGTGCCAGCAGTCCCCAGGGGTATAGCAATCAGCCCCAGCATTTT
CDR3aa: CASSPQGYSNQPQHF

d_gene: -
j_gene: TRBJ1-5
abundance: -
v_gene: TRBV7-2
CDR3nt: TGTGCCAGCAGTTCACAGGGTACACGGGATCAGCCCCAGCATTTT
CDR3aa: CASSSQGTRDQPQHF

d_gene: TRBD1
j_gene: TRBJ1-3
abundance: -
v_gene: TRBV3-1/TRBV3-2
CDR3nt: TGTGCCAGCAGCCACCCCCGGACAGGCCTCTCTGGAAACACCATATATTTT
CDR3aa: CASSHPRTGLSGNTIYF

d_gene: -
j_gene: TRBJ2-7
abundance: -
v_gene: TRBV12-3/TRBV12-4
CDR3nt: TGTGCCAGCAGTTTGGACTGGACAGACGAGCAGTACTTC
CDR3aa: CASSLDWTDEQYF

d_gene: -
j_gene: TRBJ2-1
abundance: once
v_gene: TRBV7-2
CDR3nt: TGTGCCAGCAGCTTCCCTAAACGGTCTCGGGGGGCCCCCTTCAATGAGCAGTTCTTC
CDR3aa: CASSFPKRSRGAPFNEQFF

d_gene: -
j_gene: TRBJ1-5
abundance: -
v_gene: TRBV5-1
CDR3nt: TGCGCCAGCAGCTTGGGACTGGGCAATCAGCCCCAGCATTTT
CDR3aa: CASSLGLGNQPQHF

d_gene: -
j_gene: TRBJ2-5
abundance: -
v_gene: TRBV5-1
CDR3nt: TGCGCCAGCAGCCGACAGAGACAAGAGACCCAGTACTTC
CDR3aa: CASSRQRQETQYF

d_gene: -
j_gene: TRBJ2-2
abundance: -
v_gene: TRBV18
CDR3nt: TGTGCCAGCTCACCACCAACACAGATCACCGGGGAGCTGTTTTTT
CDR3aa: CASSPPTQITGELFF

d_gene: -
j_gene: TRBJ2-1
abundance: -
v_gene: TRBV6-2/TRBV6-3
CDR3nt: TGTGCCAGCAGCCCCTCCTGGGGCGGGACGTACAATGAGCAGTTCTTC
CDR3aa: CASSPSWGGTYNEQFF

d_gene: TRBD2
j_gene: TRBJ2-5
abundance: -
v_gene: TRBV11-3
CDR3nt: TGTGCCAGCAGCCGGGCGGGGGGGTTGGAGACCCAGTACTTC
CDR3aa: CASSRAGGLETQYF

d_gene: -
j_gene: TRBJ1-2
abundance: -
v_gene: TRBV7-2
CDR3nt: TGTGCCAGCAGCTTAGTAATGCTAAATGGCTACACCTTC
CDR3aa: CASSLVMLNGYTF

d_gene: -
j_gene: TRBJ2-1
abundance: -
v_gene: TRBV4-3
CDR3nt: TGCGCCAGCAGCCAAGTAGGGGGAGGGAATGAGCAGTTCTTC
CDR3aa: CASSQVGGGNEQFF

d_gene: TRBD1
j_gene: TRBJ2-1
abundance: -
v_gene: TRBV2
CDR3nt: TGTGCCAGTGCCGACAGGGACGTAGAGTTCTTC
CDR3aa: CASADRDVEFF

d_gene: TRBD2
j_gene: TRBJ2-1
abundance: few
v_gene: TRBV12-3/TRBV12-4
CDR3nt: TGTGCCAGCAGCGCGGGGGGACACAATGAGCAGTTCTTC
CDR3aa: CASSAGGHNEQFF

d_gene: -
j_gene: TRBJ2-3
abundance: -
v_gene: TRBV4-3
CDR3nt: TGCGCCAGCAGCCTCCGGGGAGATACGCAGTATTTT
CDR3aa: CASSLRGDTQYF

d_gene: -
j_gene: TRBJ2-1
abundance: -
v_gene: TRBV7-2
CDR3nt: TGTGCCAGCAGTTCCTCCTATTACAATGAGCAGTTCTTC
CDR3aa: CASSSSYYNEQFF

d_gene: -
j_gene: TRBJ1-1
abundance: -
v_gene: TRBV28
CDR3nt: TGTGCCAGCATCAGTCAGGGAAACGGGAACACTGAAGCTTTCTTT
CDR3aa: CASISQGNGNTEAFF

d_gene: -
j_gene: TRBJ2-1
abundance: -
v_gene: TRBV20-1
CDR3nt: TGCAGTGCTAGTTACAGGGCAGGGATAAATGAGCAGTTCTTC
CDR3aa: CSASYRAGINEQFF

d_gene: -
j_gene: TRBJ1-6
abundance: -
v_gene: TRBV9
CDR3nt: TGTGCCAGCAGCGTAGGGGGGGGACCGGTATCACCCCTCCACTTT
CDR3aa: CASSVGGGPVSPLHF

d_gene: TRBD1
j_gene: TRBJ1-2
abundance: -
v_gene: TRBV5-1
CDR3nt: TGTGCCAGCAGCTTGGCCGTAGGGGGCCAGGGCTACACCTTC
CDR3aa: CASSLAVGGQGYTF